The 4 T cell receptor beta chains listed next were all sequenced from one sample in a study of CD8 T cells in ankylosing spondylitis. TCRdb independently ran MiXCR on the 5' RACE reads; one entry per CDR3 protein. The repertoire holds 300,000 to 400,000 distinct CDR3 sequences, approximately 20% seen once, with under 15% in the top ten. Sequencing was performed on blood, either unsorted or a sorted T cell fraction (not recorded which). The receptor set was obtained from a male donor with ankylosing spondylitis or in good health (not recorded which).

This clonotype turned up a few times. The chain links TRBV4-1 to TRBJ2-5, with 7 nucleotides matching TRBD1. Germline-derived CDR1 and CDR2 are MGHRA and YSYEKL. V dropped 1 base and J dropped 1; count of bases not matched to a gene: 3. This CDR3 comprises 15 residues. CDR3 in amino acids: CASSQGWDSQETQYF. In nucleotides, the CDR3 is TGCGCCAGCAGCCAAGGTTGGGACAGCCAAGAGACCCAGTACTTC.

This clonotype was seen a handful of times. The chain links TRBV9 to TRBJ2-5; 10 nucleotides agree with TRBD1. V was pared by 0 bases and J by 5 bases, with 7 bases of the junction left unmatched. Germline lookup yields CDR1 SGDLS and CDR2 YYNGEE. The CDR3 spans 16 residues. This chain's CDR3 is CASSVDGRGQGETQYF. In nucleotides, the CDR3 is TGTGCCAGCAGCGTAGATGGGAGGGGACAGGGGGAGACCCAGTACTTC. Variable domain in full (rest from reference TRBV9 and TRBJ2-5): DSGVTQTPKHLITATGQRVTLRCSPRSGDLSVYWYQQSLDQGLQFLIQYYNGEERAKGNILERFSAQQFPDLHSELNLSSLELGDSALYFCASSVDGRGQGETQYFGPGTRLLVL.

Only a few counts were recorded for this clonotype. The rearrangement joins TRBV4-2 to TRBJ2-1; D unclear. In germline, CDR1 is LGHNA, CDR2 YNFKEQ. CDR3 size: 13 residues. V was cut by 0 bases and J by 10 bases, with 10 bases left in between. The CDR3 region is CASSQEVGREQFF. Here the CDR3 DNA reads TGTGCCAGCAGCCAAGAAGTTGGCAGGGAGCAGTTCTTC.

The CDR3 region is CASSVTGTVEETQYF. Here the CDR3 DNA reads TGTGCCAGCAGCGTTACCGGGACAGTTGAAGAGACCCAGTACTTC. This chain links TRBV7-9 with TRBJ2-5; TRBD1 matches at 7 bases. Germline-derived CDR1 and CDR2 are SEHNR and FQNEAQ (reference sequence). The CDR3 has 15 amino acids. V was clipped by 5 bases and J by 3 bases; unmatched bases: 9.